This T cell receptor beta chain was retrieved from a study of control samples from healthy donors and cancer patients. Sequencing used immunoSEQ multiplex PCR; TCRdb keeps in-frame clones, though not all of them. This table has approximately 89,000 clones, 85% appearing once. In germline, CDR1 is MNHNS, CDR2 SASEGT. CDR3 size: 15 residues. Trimming took 3 bases from V and 12 from J; bases not matched to a gene: 13. This chain joins TRBV6-1 and TRBJ1-2; 10 bases are a match to TRBD1. The sequence was obtained from a middle-aged woman in good health. Input material: blood. CDR3 protein: CASSEGVPGQGPNTF. In DNA form, the CDR3 reads TGTGCCAGCAGTGAGGGAGTCCCGGGACAGGGGCCCAACACCTTC.